This is a list of T cell receptor beta chains from one sample in a study of low-dose radiotherapy and immunotherapy resistance in tumors. In TCRdb, the reads were re-called with MiXCR into one record per CDR3 protein. The sample has approximately 46,000 distinct CDR3 sequences, 20% to 30% seen once. This specimen consisted of PBMCs, obtained after low-dose radiotherapy plus immunotherapy. The receptors originated from a male donor with prostate cancer. Each CDR3 is given with its conserved first and last residue.

v_call | cdr3_aa
TRBV20-1 | CSASPLPAGSTDTQYF
TRBV23-1 | CASSQLGSTLWSYEQYF
TRBV27 | CASSRLGEQFF
TRBV10-3 | CAIKGGPNTGELFF
TRBV3-1 | CASSQGVQGRNSPLHF
TRBV11-2 | CASNPTTSGGPYEQYF
TRBV6-2/TRBV6-3 | CASSSGQGVGRHTEAFF
TRBV19 | CASSQSRYEQYF
TRBV28 | CASTLGLAGGNEQFF
TRBV2 | CASSGLTLNNEQFF
TRBV18 | CASSNTPGTGLSSSYNEQFF
TRBV28 | CASIRTSGGAHEQYF
TRBV6-2/TRBV6-3 | CASRATSGNNEQFF
TRBV6-1 | CASSEALQGSYGYTF
TRBV29-1 | CSVHGAQAFF
TRBV5-1 | CASSSGQAGTGELFF
TRBV18 | CASSTLAEGSTGYEQYF
TRBV20-1 | CSATSPGGSTHEQFF